This TCR beta chain was identified during a study of T cells in Graves' hyperthyroidism and ophthalmopathy. Patients were excluded for uncontrolled infection, other autoimmune disease, pregnancy or lactation. The germline gives CDR1 KGHDR, CDR2 SFDVKD. The CDR3 extends over 16 amino acids. In regard to this clonotype: The junction departs from the called germline gene at one end, perhaps through a read error.

Amplification targeted TCR beta CDR3 regions from RNA transcripts. The TCR CDR3 first-round RT-PCR relied on the HTBI primer set. Each CDR3 protein is one row after TCRdb ran MiXCR on the multiplex PCR reads. The table shows hundreds of thousands of distinct CDR3 sequences, with 40% to 55% occurring only once. Sequencing was done on a sample of peripheral blood or thyroid tissue (not recorded which). The chain uses TRBV24-1 and TRBJ1-6, with TRBD1 matching 8 bases. The origin of this receptor is an adult man with Graves' disease, either hyperthyroidism or ophthalmopathy (not recorded which). CDR3 residues: CASSLERTGMNSPLHF. CDR3 coding DNA: TGCGCCAGCAGCTTGGAAAGGACAGGGATGAATTCACCCCTCCACTTT.